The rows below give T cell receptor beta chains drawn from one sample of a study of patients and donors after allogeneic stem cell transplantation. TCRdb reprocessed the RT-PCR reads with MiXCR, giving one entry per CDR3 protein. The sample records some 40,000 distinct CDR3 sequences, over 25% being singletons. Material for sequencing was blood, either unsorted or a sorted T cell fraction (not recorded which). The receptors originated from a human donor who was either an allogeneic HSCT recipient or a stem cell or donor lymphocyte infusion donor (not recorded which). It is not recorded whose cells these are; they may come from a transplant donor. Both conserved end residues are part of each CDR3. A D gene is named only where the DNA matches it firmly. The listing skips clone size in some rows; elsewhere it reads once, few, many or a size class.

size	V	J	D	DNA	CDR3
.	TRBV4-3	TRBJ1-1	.	TGCGCCAGCAGCCAAGATGAGGGGGGCACTGAAGCTTTCTTT	CASSQDEGGTEAFF
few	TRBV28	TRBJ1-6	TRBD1	TGTGCCAGCAGTGAAATTGGACAGGGGGCGTCCTATAATTCACCCCTCCACTTT	CASSEIGQGASYNSPLHF
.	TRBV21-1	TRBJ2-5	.	TGTGCCAGCAGCGATAGACAGGGGTGGGAGACCCAGTACTTC	CASSDRQGWETQYF
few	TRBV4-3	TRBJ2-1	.	TGCGCCAGCAGCCAAGACATCCCTAGCTCCTACAATGAGCAGTTCTTC	CASSQDIPSSYNEQFF
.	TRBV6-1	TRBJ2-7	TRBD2	TGTGCCACCAGACAGGGACTAGCGGGACTCCGGGAGCAGTACTTC	CATRQGLAGLREQYF
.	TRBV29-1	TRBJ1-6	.	TGCAGAGATATATGCACCGCTCTGGATTCACCCCTCCACTTT	CRDICTALDSPLHF
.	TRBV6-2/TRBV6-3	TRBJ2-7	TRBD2	TGTGCCACCGGACTAGCGCCGTACGAGCAGTACTTC	CATGLAPYEQYF
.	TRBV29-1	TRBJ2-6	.	TGCAGCGCCCGCGCCGGGGCCAACGTCCTGACTTTC	CSARAGANVLTF
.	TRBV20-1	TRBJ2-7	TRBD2	TGCAGTGCTAGTCCCGGGAGGGCGTCCTACGAGCAGTACTTC	CSASPGRASYEQYF
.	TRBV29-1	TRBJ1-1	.	TGCAGCGTTGAACGCAGAATGAACACTGAAGCTTTCTTT	CSVERRMNTEAFF
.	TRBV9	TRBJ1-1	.	TGTGCCAGCAGCGTAGGCTTGGTAGGGAGAACTGAAGCTTTCTTT	CASSVGLVGRTEAFF
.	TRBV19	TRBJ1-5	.	TGTGCCAGTAGTCCGCACTCCTACAGGGCGAGCAATCAGCCCCAGCATTTT	CASSPHSYRASNQPQHF
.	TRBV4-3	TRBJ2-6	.	TGCGCCAGCAGCCAAGAGGAATTCTCTGGGGCCAACGTCCTGACTTTC	CASSQEEFSGANVLTF
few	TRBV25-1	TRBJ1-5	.	TGTGCCAGCAGTGAGGGGGTTGATCAGCCCCAGCATTTT	CASSEGVDQPQHF
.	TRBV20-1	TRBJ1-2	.	TGCAGTGCTAGCGACGGTACTAACTATGGCTACACCTTC	CSASDGTNYGYTF
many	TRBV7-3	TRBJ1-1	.	TGTGCCAGCAGCTTAATCACTATTCGACAGAACACTGAAGCTTTCTTT	CASSLITIRQNTEAFF
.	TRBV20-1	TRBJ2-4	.	TGCAGTGCTAGAGATGGGGCTCCGCGGGACATTCAGTACTTC	CSARDGAPRDIQYF
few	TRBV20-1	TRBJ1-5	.	TGCAGTGCTACCCGGGGCCATAGCAATCAGCCCCAGCATTTT	CSATRGHSNQPQHF
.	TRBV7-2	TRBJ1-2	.	TGTGCCAGCAGCTTAGTCAATCGTCTCTTCTACTATGGCTACACCTTC	CASSLVNRLFYYGYTF
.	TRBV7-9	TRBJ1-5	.	TGTGCCAGCAGCTTAGTTCAGGGATATCAGCCCCAGCATTTT	CASSLVQGYQPQHF
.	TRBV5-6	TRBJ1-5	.	TGTGCCAGCAGCTTATTGGGGGCCCGACAGCCCCAGCATTTT	CASSLLGARQPQHF
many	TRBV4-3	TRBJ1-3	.	TGCGCCAGCAGCCAAGATTCCCATTCCTCAGTCTCTGGAAACACCATATATTTT	CASSQDSHSSVSGNTIYF
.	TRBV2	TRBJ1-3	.	TGTGCCAGCAGTGAAATTGGCTCTGGAAACACCATATATTTT	CASSEIGSGNTIYF
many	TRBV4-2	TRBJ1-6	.	TGTGCCAGCAGCCAAGCGCAGTGGGGATATAATTCACCCCTCCACTTT	CASSQAQWGYNSPLHF
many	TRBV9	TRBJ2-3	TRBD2	TGTGCCAGCAGCGTAGGGAGACTAGCGGGAGGTGTTTATACGCAGTATTTT	CASSVGRLAGGVYTQYF
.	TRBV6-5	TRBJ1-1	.	TGTGCCAGCAGTTATAGGGCTTGGACTGAAGCTTTCTTT	CASSYRAWTEAFF
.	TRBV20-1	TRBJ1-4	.	TGCAGTGCTAGAGATTGGGGGGTGGGCAATGAAAAACTGTTTTTT	CSARDWGVGNEKLFF
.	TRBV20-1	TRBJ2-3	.	TGCAGTGCGCCCCCAAACGGTCGCACAGATACGCAGTATTTT	CSAPPNGRTDTQYF
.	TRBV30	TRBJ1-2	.	TGTGGCCCCAGGGGCTCCAACTATGGCTACACCTTC	CGPRGSNYGYTF
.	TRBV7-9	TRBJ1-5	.	TGTGCCAGCAGCTTACAGGGTGGGGATCAGCCCCAGCATTTT	CASSLQGGDQPQHF
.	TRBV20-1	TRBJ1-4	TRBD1	TGCAGTGCCAGACAGGGGCAAGGAAACGAAAAACTGTTTTTT	CSARQGQGNEKLFF
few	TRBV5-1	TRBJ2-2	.	TGCGCCAGCAGCTTTAAGGGACCCACCGGGGAGCTGTTTTTT	CASSFKGPTGELFF
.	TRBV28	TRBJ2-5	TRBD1	TGTGCCAGCAGTTTAGGCGTCGGGACAGTTTTTCAAGAGACCCAGTACTTC	CASSLGVGTVFQETQYF
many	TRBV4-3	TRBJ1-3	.	TGCGCCAGCAGAACCTCACCTTACTCTGGAAACACCATATATTTT	CASRTSPYSGNTIYF
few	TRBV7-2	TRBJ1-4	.	TGTGCCAGCAGCAGCAGGGTATGGGGTGAAAAACTGTTTTTT	CASSSRVWGEKLFF
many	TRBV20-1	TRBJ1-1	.	TGCAGTCCCTGGGGTCTTGGCCGATTAGCTTTCTTT	CSPWGLGRLAFF
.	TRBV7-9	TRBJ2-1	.	TGTGCCAGCAGCTTAGGAGGAGTCTACCCGCATGAGCAGTTCTTC	CASSLGGVYPHEQFF
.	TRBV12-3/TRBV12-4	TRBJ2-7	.	TGTGCCAGCAGTTTAGTGTCTGGGGGAACGTACGAGCAGTACTTC	CASSLVSGGTYEQYF
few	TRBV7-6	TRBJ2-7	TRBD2	TGTGCCAGCAGCTTAGAAGGGCTAGCGGGCTACTACGAGCAGTACTTC	CASSLEGLAGYYEQYF
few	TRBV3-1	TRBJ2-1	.	TGTGCCAGCAGCCCATTTCTCGATGGGGTTATCAATGAGCAGTTCTTC	CASSPFLDGVINEQFF
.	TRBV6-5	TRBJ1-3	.	TGTGCCAGCAGTCGCCTTCGACAGCCTGTTAGCTCTGGAAACACCATATATTTT	CASSRLRQPVSSGNTIYF
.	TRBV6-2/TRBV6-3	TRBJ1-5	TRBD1	TGTGCCAGCAGACTGACAGGGGGCGCAGGGCAGCCCCAGCATTTT	CASRLTGGAGQPQHF
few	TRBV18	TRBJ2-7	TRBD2	TGTGCCAGCTCACTCACCCAGGCCGGGACTAGCGGGAGATCCTACGAGCAGTACTTC	CASSLTQAGTSGRSYEQYF
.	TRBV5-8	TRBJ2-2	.	TGTGCCAGCCCCCCTGGGGTCTACACCGGGGAGCTGTTTTTT	CASPPGVYTGELFF
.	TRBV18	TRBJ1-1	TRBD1	TGTGCCAGCTCACCCCCCGGGGACAGGAACACTGAAGCTTTCTTT	CASSPPGDRNTEAFF
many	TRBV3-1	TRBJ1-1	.	TGTGCCAGCAGCCGCGATGCAGAACCTAACACTGAAGCTTTCTTT	CASSRDAEPNTEAFF
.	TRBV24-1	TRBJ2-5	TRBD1	TGTGCCACCAGTGATTTTGGACAGGGGCGCGAAGAGACCCAGTACTTC	CATSDFGQGREETQYF
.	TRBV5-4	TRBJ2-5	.	TGTGCCAGCAGCTTGGGAAGTCTAAAAGAGACCCAGTACTTC	CASSLGSLKETQYF
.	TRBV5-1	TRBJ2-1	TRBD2	TGCGCCAGCAGCTTCCAGTGGCCTAGCGGGGGTCAGCTTAGCTCCTACAATGAGCAGTTCTTC	CASSFQWPSGGQLSSYNEQFF
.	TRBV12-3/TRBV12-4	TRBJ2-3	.	TGTGCCAGCAGCCCGATTCAAGATACGCAGTATTTT	CASSPIQDTQYF
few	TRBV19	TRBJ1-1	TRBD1	TGTGCCAGTATCGAGGACAGGGGGCGCTTGGACACTGAAGCTTTCTTT	CASIEDRGRLDTEAFF